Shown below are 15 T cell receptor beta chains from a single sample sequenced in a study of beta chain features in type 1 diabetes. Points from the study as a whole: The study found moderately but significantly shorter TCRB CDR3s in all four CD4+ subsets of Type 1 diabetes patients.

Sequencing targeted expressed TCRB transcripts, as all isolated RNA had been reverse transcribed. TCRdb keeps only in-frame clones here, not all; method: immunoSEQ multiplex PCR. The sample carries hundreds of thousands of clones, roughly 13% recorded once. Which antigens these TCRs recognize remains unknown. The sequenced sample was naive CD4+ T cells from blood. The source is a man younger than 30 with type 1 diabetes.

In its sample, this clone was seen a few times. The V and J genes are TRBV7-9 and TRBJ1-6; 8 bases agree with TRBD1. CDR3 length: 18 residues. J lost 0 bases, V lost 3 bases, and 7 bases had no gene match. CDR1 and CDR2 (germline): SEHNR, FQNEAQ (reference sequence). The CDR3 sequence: CASSLTGVQSSYNSPLHF. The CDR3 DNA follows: TGTGCCAGCAGCTTGACAGGGGTCCAAAGCTCCTATAATTCACCCCTCCACTTT.

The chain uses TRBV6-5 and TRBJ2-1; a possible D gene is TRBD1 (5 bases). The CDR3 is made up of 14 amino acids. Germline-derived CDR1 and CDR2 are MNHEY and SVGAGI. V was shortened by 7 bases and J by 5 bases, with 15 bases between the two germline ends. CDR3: CASKGWARDNEQFF. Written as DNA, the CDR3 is TGTGCCAGCAAGGGGTGGGCCAGGGACAATGAGCAGTTCTTC.

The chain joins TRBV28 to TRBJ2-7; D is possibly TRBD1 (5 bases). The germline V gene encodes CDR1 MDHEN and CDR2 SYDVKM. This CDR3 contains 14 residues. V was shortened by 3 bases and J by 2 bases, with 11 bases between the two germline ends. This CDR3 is CASSLAGPPYEQYF. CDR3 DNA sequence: TGTGCCAGCAGTTTGGCAGGGCCCCCCTACGAGCAGTACTTC. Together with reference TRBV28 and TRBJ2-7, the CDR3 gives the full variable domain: DVKVTQSSRYLVKRTGEKVFLECVQDMDHENMFWYRQDPGLGLRLIYFSYDVKMKEKGDIPEGYSVSREKKERFSLILESASTNQTSMYLCASSLAGPPYEQYFGPGTRLTVT.

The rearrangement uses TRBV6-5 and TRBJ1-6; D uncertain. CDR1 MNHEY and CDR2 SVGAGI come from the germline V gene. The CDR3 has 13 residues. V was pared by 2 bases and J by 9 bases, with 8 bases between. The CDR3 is CASSYGSVSPLHF. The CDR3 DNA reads TGTGCCAGCAGTTACGGCTCCGTTTCACCCCTCCACTTT.

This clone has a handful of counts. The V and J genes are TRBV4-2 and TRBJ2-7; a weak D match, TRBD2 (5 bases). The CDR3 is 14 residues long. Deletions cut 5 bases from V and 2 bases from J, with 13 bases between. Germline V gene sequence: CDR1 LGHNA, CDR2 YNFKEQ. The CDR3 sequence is CASSELLVPYEQYF. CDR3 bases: TGTGCCAGCAGCGAGCTACTAGTTCCCTACGAGCAGTACTTC.

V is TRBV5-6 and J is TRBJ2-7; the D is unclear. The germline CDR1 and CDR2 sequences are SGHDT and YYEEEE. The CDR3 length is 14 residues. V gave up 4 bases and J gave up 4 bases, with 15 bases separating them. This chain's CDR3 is CASSPWVDSYEQYF. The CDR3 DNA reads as TGTGCCAGCAGCCCCTGGGTCGATTCATACGAGCAGTACTTC.

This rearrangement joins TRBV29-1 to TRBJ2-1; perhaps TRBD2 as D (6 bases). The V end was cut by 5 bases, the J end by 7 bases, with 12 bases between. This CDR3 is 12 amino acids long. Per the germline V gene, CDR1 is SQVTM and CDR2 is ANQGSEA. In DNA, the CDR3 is TGCAGCGTTACTGGGACTGATAATGAGCAGTTCTTC. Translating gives CSVTGTDNEQFF.

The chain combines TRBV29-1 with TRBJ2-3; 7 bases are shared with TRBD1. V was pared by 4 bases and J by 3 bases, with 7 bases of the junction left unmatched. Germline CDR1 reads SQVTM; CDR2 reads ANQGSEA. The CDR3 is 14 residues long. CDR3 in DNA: TGCAGCGTTGGGGTGACAGGGCAGACAGATACGCAGTATTTT. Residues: CSVGVTGQTDTQYF.

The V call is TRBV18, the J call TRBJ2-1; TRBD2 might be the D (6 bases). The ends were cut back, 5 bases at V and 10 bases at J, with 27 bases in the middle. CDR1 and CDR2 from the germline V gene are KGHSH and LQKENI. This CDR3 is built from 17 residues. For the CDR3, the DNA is TGTGCCAGCTCATCAATTGGGGAGGCAGTCCGCGGAGGGGAGCAGTTCTTC. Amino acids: CASSSIGEAVRGGEQFF.

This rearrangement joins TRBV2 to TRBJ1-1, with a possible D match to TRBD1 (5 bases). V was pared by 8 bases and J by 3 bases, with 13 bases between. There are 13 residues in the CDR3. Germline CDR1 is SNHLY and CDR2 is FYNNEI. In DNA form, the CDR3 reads TGTGCCAGCGGGGGGACGGCCCACACTGAAGCTTTCTTT. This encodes CASGGTAHTEAFF.

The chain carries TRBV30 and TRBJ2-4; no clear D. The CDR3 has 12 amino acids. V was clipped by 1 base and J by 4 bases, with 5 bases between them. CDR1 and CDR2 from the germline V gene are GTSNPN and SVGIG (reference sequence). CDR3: CAWSERKNIQYF. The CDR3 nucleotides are TGTGCCTGGAGTGAAAGGAAAAACATTCAGTACTTC.

CDR3 residues: CATSLGQGDEQYF. The CDR3 bases are TGTGCCACCTCTTTAGGACAGGGCGACGAGCAGTACTTC. The chain recombines TRBV10-3 with TRBJ2-7; 8 bases fit TRBD1. Germline V CDR1 and CDR2: ENHRY, SYGVKD. The CDR3 sequence is 13 residues long. Trimming removed 10 bases from V and 5 bases from J; junction bases left unmatched: 10.

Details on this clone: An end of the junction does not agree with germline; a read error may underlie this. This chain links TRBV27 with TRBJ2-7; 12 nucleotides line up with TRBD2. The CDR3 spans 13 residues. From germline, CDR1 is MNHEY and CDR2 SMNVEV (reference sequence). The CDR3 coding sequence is TGTGCCAGCAGTCCTCAAGGACTAGCGGGAATACACTTC. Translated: CASSPQGLAGIHF.

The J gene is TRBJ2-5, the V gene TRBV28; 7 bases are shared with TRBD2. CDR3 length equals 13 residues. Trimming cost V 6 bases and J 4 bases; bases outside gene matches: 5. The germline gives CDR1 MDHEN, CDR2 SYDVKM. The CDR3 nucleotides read TGTGCCAGCAGATGGGCTAGCGGAGAGACCCAGTACTTC. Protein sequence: CASRWASGETQYF.

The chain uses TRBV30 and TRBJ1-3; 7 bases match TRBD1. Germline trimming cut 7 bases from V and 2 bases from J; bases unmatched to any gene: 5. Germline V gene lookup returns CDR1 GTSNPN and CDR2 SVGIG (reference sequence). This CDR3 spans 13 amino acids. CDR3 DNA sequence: TGTGCCTCCAGGGGGTACCCTGGAAACACCATATATTTT. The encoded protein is CASRGYPGNTIYF.